This T cell receptor (beta chain) derives from a study of blood T cell repertoires in COVID-19. Clones were sequenced by immunoSEQ multiplex PCR, and TCRdb holds only the in-frame ones, with some missing. The sample comprises 490,000 or so clones, about 85% of which are singletons, and under 9.5% rests with the top ten. Germline values: CDR1 KGHSH, CDR2 LQKENI. The length of the CDR3 is 20 residues. The J segment lost 1 base and the V segment lost 4 bases, leaving 14 bases of the junction unmatched. Sequencing was carried out using PBMCs or T cells enriched from blood (not recorded which). The clonotype was recovered from a woman aged 55-69 years who had recovered from COVID-19. This chain uses TRBV18 with TRBJ2-2, with 11 bases matching TRBD2. The CDR3: CASSRRLLAGAELNTGELFF. CDR3 nucleotide sequence: TGTGCCAGCTCACGCCGTTTACTAGCGGGGGCGGAATTGAACACCGGGGAGCTGTTTTTT.